This T cell receptor (beta chain) was found in a study of T cell responses to AZD1222 COVID-19 vaccine. Note on this clone: Antigen: not known.

Second-dose timings of about 4 or about 12 weeks were pooled. V shed 0 bases and J shed 1 base, with 13 bases lying between them. From germline, CDR1 is SGHRS and CDR2 YFSETQ. The CDR3 is 16 amino acids. Profiling relied on immunoSEQ multiplex PCR, and the TCRdb table lists in-frame clones only, not all of them. The sample carries around 150,000 clones, more than 80% recorded once. Study observations and caveats: White British ancestry dominated among donors, who included more females, and clonal diversity was possibly underestimated. The number of AZD1222 recipients seropositive at baseline was only 5 to 7.

The sequenced sample was peripheral blood, obtained 28 days after the second AZD1222 dose. This chain links TRBV5-1 with TRBJ2-5; TRBD1 is a possible D gene (5 bases). This TCR was sampled from an adult who received the AZD1222 COVID-19 vaccine. This chain's CDR3 is CASSLAGSGLQETQYF. CDR3 nucleotides: TGCGCCAGCAGCTTGGCAGGGTCAGGGCTCCAAGAGACCCAGTACTTC.